These 26 T cell receptor beta chains originate from one sample sequenced in a study of T cell responses to AZD1222 COVID-19 vaccine. TCRdb's copy holds only in-frame clones and misses some; the assay was immunoSEQ multiplex PCR. The data hold around 140,000 clones, with over 90% observed a single time. The sample was peripheral blood, taken on day 0 of AZD1222 vaccination. The receptors were gathered from an adult in good health.

This rearrangement joins TRBV14 to TRBJ1-1; a possible D gene is TRBD1 (5 bases). With 2 bases removed from V and 4 bases from J, the gap between germline ends came to 14 bases. The CDR3 has 15 amino acids. CDR1 and CDR2 (germline): SGHDN, FVKESK. Written as DNA, the CDR3 is TGTGCCAGCAGCCAAAACCCGACAGTTGGCACTGAAGCTTTCTTT. Encoded protein: CASSQNPTVGTEAFF.

The V call is TRBV2, the J call TRBJ1-5; unclear D gene. The germline gives CDR1 SNHLY, CDR2 FYNNEI. This CDR3 has 13 amino acids. V shed 1 base and J shed 5 bases, with 6 bases lying between them. Here the CDR3 reads CASSEDVHQPQHF. The DNA for the CDR3 is TGTGCCAGCAGTGAAGACGTACATCAGCCCCAGCATTTT.

The chain joins TRBV28 to TRBJ1-1; no firm D call. Trimming shortened V by 3 bases and J by 6 bases, and 11 bases separated the two germline ends. The CDR3 extends over 13 amino acids. Germline V CDR1 and CDR2: MDHEN, SYDVKM. In nucleotides, the CDR3 is TGTGCCAGCAGTTTGGCCCAGGATGCTGAAGCTTTCTTT. It is translated as CASSLAQDAEAFF.

The genes are TRBV5-1 and TRBJ2-1; D may be TRBD2 (5 bases). This CDR3 has 13 residues. V was trimmed by 4 bases and J by 7 bases, leaving 12 bases between them. The germline V gene has CDR1 SGHRS and CDR2 YFSETQ. The CDR3 spells CASSAGGPNEQFF. DNA for the CDR3: TGCGCCAGCAGCGCGGGTGGCCCTAATGAGCAGTTCTTC.

This chain connects TRBV28 to TRBJ1-4; unclear D gene. The CDR3 is 14 amino acids. V was trimmed by 7 bases and J by 8 bases, leaving 17 bases between them. Germline values: CDR1 MDHEN, CDR2 SYDVKM. CDR3 DNA sequence: TGTGCCAGCAATCGAGGAGTCTGGCTCGAAAAACTGTTTTTT. Translating it yields CASNRGVWLEKLFF.

The chain couples TRBV4-1 to TRBJ2-2; 7 bases are shared with TRBD2. Germline assignment: CDR1 MGHRA and CDR2 YSYEKL. J lost 2 bases, V lost 1 base, and 7 bases had no gene match. The CDR3 has 17 residues. Here the CDR3 DNA reads TGCGCCAGCAGCCAAGTTCCACGGACTAGAAACACCGGGGAGCTGTTTTTT. Residues: CASSQVPRTRNTGELFF.

The chain recombines TRBV13 with TRBJ2-7; D remains ambiguous. This CDR3 has 13 amino acids. Per the germline V gene, CDR1 is PRHDT and CDR2 is FYEKMQ (reference sequence). V was clipped by 2 bases and J by 1 base, with 6 bases between them. Here the CDR3 reads CASSLIQSYEQYF. The CDR3 DNA reads as TGTGCCAGCAGCTTAATACAATCCTACGAGCAGTACTTC.

This sequence joins TRBV3-1 (or the pseudogene TRBV3-2) and TRBJ2-3, with TRBD2 as a possible D gene (5 bases). V was shortened by 4 bases and J by 0 bases, with 14 bases between the two germline ends. CDR3 length: 16 amino acids. Germline-derived CDR1 and CDR2 are LGHDT and YNNKEL (reference sequence). The CDR3: CASSRNSGDSTDTQYF. The CDR3 DNA sequence: TGTGCCAGCAGCCGGAACTCCGGGGATAGCACAGATACGCAGTATTTT.

The J gene is TRBJ1-4, the V gene TRBV5-4; D remains ambiguous. Trimming took off 1 base at V and 5 bases at J, with 6 bases between the two ends. The CDR3 runs to 13 residues. Germline CDR1 is SGHNT and CDR2 is YYREEE (reference sequence). The CDR3 DNA follows: TGTGCCAGCAGCTTGCACGAGAATGAAAAACTGTTTTTT. This gives the protein CASSLHENEKLFF.

This chain links TRBV19 with TRBJ2-7; TRBD2 matches 14 bases. Germline CDR1 LNHDA, CDR2 SQIVND (reference sequence). The length of the CDR3 is 14 residues. The junction had 5 bases not matched to a gene; V was cut back by 6 bases and J by 7 bases. CDR3 bases: TGTGCCAGTAGGGGACTAGCGGGAGCGGGGGAGCAGTACTTC. Its protein is CASRGLAGAGEQYF.

This clone was counted once. V is TRBV7-9 and J is TRBJ1-2, with a possible D match to TRBD1 (5 bases). V was shortened by 0 bases and J by 3 bases, with 8 bases between the two germline ends. The CDR3 extends over 14 amino acids. Germline assignment: CDR1 SEHNR and CDR2 FQNEAQ (reference sequence). The CDR3 coding sequence is TGTGCCAGCAGCTTAGCCACAGGTTACTATGGCTACACCTTC. Amino acids: CASSLATGYYGYTF.

The chain joins TRBV3-1 (or the pseudogene TRBV3-2) to TRBJ1-1; D uncertain. The CDR3 loop spans 12 amino acids. The germline gives CDR1 LGHDT, CDR2 YNNKEL (reference sequence). V shed 10 bases and J shed 0 bases, with 9 bases lying between them. CDR3 residues: CATMGMNTEAFF. The CDR3 coding sequence is TGTGCCACCATGGGGATGAACACTGAAGCTTTCTTT.

This clone appeared once. The chain uses TRBV2 and TRBJ1-5; D remains ambiguous. Germline V lookup: CDR1 SNHLY, CDR2 FYNNEI. V gave up 3 bases and J gave up 0 bases, with 9 bases separating them. This CDR3 is 15 amino acids long. This chain's CDR3 is CASSEAGFSNQPQHF. The CDR3 DNA reads as TGTGCCAGCAGTGAGGCCGGGTTTAGCAATCAGCCCCAGCATTTT.

CDR3 nucleotide sequence: TGTGCCAGCAGTTTACGGGGGGCAGAGGGCTACACCTTC. It encodes CASSLRGAEGYTF. V is TRBV12-3 or TRBV12-4 and J is TRBJ1-2; D is perhaps TRBD1 (6 bases). The CDR3 is 13 residues long. V dropped 2 bases and J dropped 8 bases, with 12 bases sitting between them.

This chain links TRBV30 with TRBJ1-1; weak D call: TRBD1 (6 bases). Germline CDR1 is GTSNPN and CDR2 is SVGIG (reference sequence). V lost 3 bases and J lost 4, with 18 bases in between. CDR3 size: 15 residues. The CDR3 region has the DNA TGTGCCTGGAGCGGGGGCGTATGGGAGGGCACTGAAGCTTTCTTT. This translates into CAWSGGVWEGTEAFF.

This sequence joins TRBV12-3 or TRBV12-4 and TRBJ1-2; D ambiguous. V lost 6 bases and J 4 bases, leaving 12 bases between the germline ends. This CDR3 is 13 amino acids long. This CDR3 is CASSSTSSYGYTF. As DNA, the CDR3 is TGTGCCAGCAGCTCGACGTCATCCTATGGCTACACCTTC.

The gene calls are TRBV5-1 and TRBJ1-2, with D possibly TRBD1 on 5 matching bases. From germline, CDR1 is SGHRS and CDR2 YFSETQ. The V and J ends lost 4 bases and 4 bases respectively, with 14 bases between them. This CDR3 contains 14 residues. The CDR3 DNA reads as TGCGCCAGCAGCCTAAGGGGCAGCCCCTATGGCTACACCTTC. Encoded protein: CASSLRGSPYGYTF.

This CDR3 is CASSLVGTGAYGYTF. The CDR3 nucleotides are TGTGCCAGCAGCTTAGTGGGGACAGGGGCCTATGGCTACACCTTC. The gene calls are TRBV7-8 and TRBJ1-2, with 10 positions matching TRBD1. CDR1 and CDR2 (germline): SGHVS, FQNEAQ. The CDR3 covers 15 residues. V was pared by 1 base and J by 4 bases, with 3 bases of the junction left unmatched.

J is TRBJ2-3 and V is TRBV19; D remains unclear. V lost 2 bases and J lost 6, with 9 bases in between. The CDR3 contains 13 residues. Germline CDR1 LNHDA, CDR2 SQIVND (reference sequence). DNA for the CDR3: TGTGCCAGTAGTATACAAAATCCGGATACGCAGTATTTT. This sequence encodes CASSIQNPDTQYF.

In nucleotides, the CDR3 is TGTGCCAGCACCCGTGGATGGCGGGAGCGCCAAGAGACCCAGTACTTC. It encodes CASTRGWRERQETQYF. This chain uses TRBV9 with TRBJ2-5; TRBD2 agrees at 7 bases. Trimming removed 6 bases from V and 1 base from J; junction bases left unmatched: 12. Germline V gene data show CDR1 as SGDLS and CDR2 as YYNGEE. This CDR3 spans 16 amino acids.

The sample holds a few counts of this clone. J is TRBJ1-6 and V is TRBV5-1; D remains ambiguous. The CDR3 loop spans 15 amino acids. Germline CDR1 SGHRS, CDR2 YFSETQ. Between the trimmed V and J ends, which lost 4 bases and 8 bases, there was a span of 16 bases. The CDR3 nucleotides are TGCGCCAGCAGCCCGGGCCCCACGATGGATTCACCCCTCCACTTT. It yields the protein CASSPGPTMDSPLHF. Looking up the rest from reference TRBV5-1 and TRBJ1-6 gives the full variable domain: KAGVTQTPRYLIKTRGQQVTLSCSPISGHRSVSWYQQTPGQGLQFLFEYFSETQRNKGNFPGRFSGRQFSNSRSEMNVSTLELGDSALYLCASSPGPTMDSPLHFGNGTRLTVT.

The chain joins TRBV2 to TRBJ1-2; possible D gene TRBD1, 6 bases. In germline, CDR1 is SNHLY, CDR2 FYNNEI. The V end lost 5 bases, the J end lost 2 bases, and 15 bases lay between the germline ends. This CDR3 has 15 amino acids. Here the CDR3 reads CASSQTGGRNYGYTF. The CDR3 region has the DNA TGTGCCAGCAGTCAGACAGGAGGACGCAACTATGGCTACACCTTC.

This chain joins TRBV5-1 and TRBJ2-7, with 10 bases that match TRBD2. Per germline, CDR1 SGHRS and CDR2 YFSETQ. The length of the CDR3 is 15 residues. Trimming took 1 base from V and 6 from J; bases not matched to a gene: 7. The CDR3 DNA reads TGCGCCAGCAGCTTGAGTCTAGCGGGAGTGGGCGAGCAGTACTTC. It encodes CASSLSLAGVGEQYF. Filled out from reference TRBV5-1 and TRBJ2-7, the complete variable domain reads KAGVTQTPRYLIKTRGQQVTLSCSPISGHRSVSWYQQTPGQGLQFLFEYFSETQRNKGNFPGRFSGRQFSNSRSEMNVSTLELGDSALYLCASSLSLAGVGEQYFGPGTRLTVT.

The chain couples TRBV18 to TRBJ1-2; 10 positions match TRBD1. The CDR3 spans 16 residues. The V segment lost 3 bases and the J segment 3 bases; nucleotides outside the gene matches: 7. The germline gives CDR1 KGHSH, CDR2 LQKENI. In DNA form, the CDR3 reads TGTGCCAGCTCACCGACTAGGACAGGGGGAGACTATGGCTACACCTTC. Its translation is CASSPTRTGGDYGYTF.

This clone occurred once. The chain combines TRBV30 with TRBJ1-2; D is ambiguous. This CDR3 has 15 residues. V was pared by 5 bases and J by 0 bases, with 16 bases between. CDR1 is GTSNPN, CDR2 SVGIG, per germline (reference sequence). The CDR3 protein is CAWGSLGPPNYGYTF. The CDR3 nucleotides read TGTGCCTGGGGCTCCCTCGGACCACCTAACTATGGCTACACCTTC.

CDR3: CASSLGQGAYEQYF. The CDR3 DNA reads as TGTGCCAGCAGCTTGGGTCAGGGGGCCTACGAGCAGTACTTC. This rearrangement joins TRBV5-4 to TRBJ2-7, with 7 positions matching TRBD1. Germline loops: CDR1 SGHNT, CDR2 YYREEE (reference sequence). V was pared by 0 bases and J by 2 bases, with 2 bases of the junction left unmatched. The CDR3 runs to 14 residues.